The 26 T cell receptor beta chains in this list originate from one sample, sequenced in a study of cytotoxic CD8 clonotypes in ibrutinib-treated CLL. The protocol was immunoSEQ multiplex PCR, while the TCRdb copy is restricted to in-frame clones and leaves out a portion. The sample carries approximately 150,000 clones, approximately 77% recorded once. The sample in question was PBMCs, obtained after 12 months of ibrutinib treatment. These receptor sequences come from a human donor with chronic lymphocytic leukemia.

This clone has a count of ten or more. Different DNA sequences within this sample yield the same CDR3. This rearrangement joins TRBV7-9 to TRBJ1-4; TRBD1 aligns across 7 bases. From germline, CDR1 is SEHNR and CDR2 FQNEAQ (reference sequence). J gave up 8 bases and V 1 base, and 4 bases lay outside the gene matches. The CDR3 runs to 14 residues. The CDR3 DNA is TGTGCCAGCAGCTTAGGACAGGGCGACGAAAAACTGTTTTTT. Translation gives CASSLGQGDEKLFF. Looking up the rest from reference TRBV7-9 and TRBJ1-4 gives the full variable domain: DTGVSQNPRHKITKRGQNVTFRCDPISEHNRLYWYRQTLGQGPEFLTYFQNEAQLEKSRLLSDRFSAERPKGSFSTLEIQRTEQGDSAMYLCASSLGQGDEKLFFGSGTQLSVL.

The gene calls are TRBV28 and TRBJ2-3, with a tentative D call TRBD2 (6 bases). CDR3 length: 14 residues. Per the germline V gene, CDR1 is MDHEN and CDR2 is SYDVKM. Trimming shortened V by 5 bases and J by 3 bases, and 12 bases separated the two germline ends. CDR3 amino acids: CASSTNSGTDTQYF. The CDR3 DNA sequence: TGTGCCAGCAGTACAAATAGCGGAACAGATACGCAGTATTTT.

This chain uses TRBV6-4 with TRBJ2-2, with D maybe TRBD1 (6 bases). The CDR3 consists of 14 residues. V gave up 2 bases and J gave up 3 bases, with 7 bases separating them. Per germline, CDR1 MRHNA and CDR2 SNTAGT. The CDR3 spells CASSDPGDTGELFF. The CDR3 DNA is TGTGCCAGCAGTGACCCAGGGGACACCGGGGAGCTGTTTTTT.

This clone was seen a few times. Sequence at one end of the junction differs from germline and may be a read error. The chain carries TRBV27 and TRBJ2-7; 10 bases agree with TRBD1. This CDR3 spans 14 amino acids. The germline gives CDR1 MNHEY, CDR2 SMNVEV (reference sequence). The CDR3 nucleotides are TGTGCCAGCAGTTGGGGACAGGGGATTTACGGGCAGTACTTC. Translated: CASSWGQGIYGQYF.

The chain joins TRBV11-3 to TRBJ2-7, with D perhaps TRBD1 or TRBD2 (5 bases each). The CDR3 runs 16 residues. CDR1 and CDR2 from the germline V gene are SGHNT and YENEEA. V gave up 5 bases and J gave up 5 bases, with 22 bases separating them. The CDR3 DNA reads TGTGCCAGCAGCGCCCGGGACGGGACGGCCAACCACGAGCAGTACTTC. This codes for CASSARDGTANHEQYF.

As concerns this clone: A read error may account for a junction end that differs from germline. J is TRBJ2-1 and V is TRBV25-1, with D perhaps TRBD1 (6 bases). CDR3 length: 10 amino acids. The germline gives CDR1 MGHDK, CDR2 SYGVNS. The chain's CDR3 is CASRGRAEFF. The CDR3 bases are TGTGCTAGCAGGGGCAGGGCGGAGTTCTTC. The full variable domain, completed using reference TRBV25-1 and TRBJ2-1, is EADIYQTPRYLVIGTGKKITLECSQTMGHDKMYWYQQDPGMELHLIHYSYGVNSTEKGDLSSESTVSRIRTEHFPLTLESARPSHTSQYLCASRGRAEFFGPGTRLTVL.

This chain uses TRBV28 with TRBJ2-7, with D perhaps matching TRBD2 (6 bases). CDR1 is MDHEN, CDR2 SYDVKM, per germline. The CDR3 is made up of 15 amino acids. V lost 6 bases, J lost 5 bases, and 20 bases lay in between. The CDR3 DNA follows: TGTGCCAGCAGCCCCCCTGCCTGGGAGGTACACGAGCAGTACTTC. Translating it yields CASSPPAWEVHEQYF.

This clone was counted only a few times. The rearrangement uses TRBV6-5 and TRBJ1-6; D not resolved. Per the germline V gene, CDR1 is MNHEY and CDR2 is SVGAGI. The CDR3 length is 14 residues. Trimming cost V 2 bases and J 2 bases, with 4 bases left between them. CDR3 in DNA: TGTGCCAGCAGTTACGCTACCTATAATTCACCCCTCCACTTT. Translated, it gives CASSYATYNSPLHF.

This chain links TRBV5-1 with TRBJ2-5; the D is unclear. The DNA matches TRBJ2-7 better at its end, which makes the J call doubtful. The CDR3 runs 11 residues. Germline CDR1 reads SGHRS; CDR2 reads YFSETQ. In DNA form, the CDR3 reads TGCGCCAGCAGACGGAACTACGAGCAGTACTTC. This encodes CASRRNYEQYF.

The chain recombines TRBV4-3 with TRBJ2-7; weak D call: TRBD1 (6 bases). The ends were cut back, 0 bases at V and 2 bases at J, with 14 bases in the middle. Germline values: CDR1 LGHNA, CDR2 YSLEER. There are 16 residues in the CDR3. The CDR3: CASSQDRGTLAYEQYF. As DNA, the CDR3 is TGCGCCAGCAGCCAAGATCGTGGGACACTCGCCTACGAGCAGTACTTC.

The chain recombines TRBV27 with TRBJ1-4, with D unclear. Trimming stripped 6 bases from V and 8 bases from J, with 13 bases between. The CDR3 sequence is 13 residues long. Germline V gene sequence: CDR1 MNHEY, CDR2 SMNVEV (reference sequence). CDR3 amino acids: CASSGLGSEKLFF. For the CDR3, the DNA is TGTGCCAGCAGCGGGCTGGGCAGCGAAAAACTGTTTTTT.

This clone was picked up a small number of times. The rearrangement uses TRBV30 and TRBJ1-5; a possible D gene is TRBD1 (5 bases). Trimming left V 1 base short and J 4 bases short, with 5 bases between. From germline, CDR1 is GTSNPN and CDR2 SVGIG (reference sequence). This CDR3 contains 12 residues. In DNA form, the CDR3 reads TGTGCCTGGAGTGGGGGGAATCAGCCCCAGCATTTT. Encoded protein: CAWSGGNQPQHF.

The chain joins TRBV19 to TRBJ2-2; a possible D gene is TRBD1 (6 bases). This CDR3 has 16 residues. From germline, CDR1 is LNHDA and CDR2 SQIVND (reference sequence). With 5 bases removed from V and 3 bases from J, the gap between germline ends came to 16 bases. CDR3 nucleotide sequence: TGTGCCAGTAGTGGTTTAGCAGGGGCCGACACCGGGGAGCTGTTTTTT. Translation: CASSGLAGADTGELFF.

This chain joins TRBV27 and TRBJ1-4; D call uncertain. The CDR3 has 16 residues. Germline V gene sequence: CDR1 MNHEY, CDR2 SMNVEV (reference sequence). The germline V and J ends were trimmed by 4 bases and 5 bases, with 17 bases remaining between them. CDR3 protein: CASSSNVGDRNEKLFF. In DNA form, the CDR3 reads TGTGCCAGCAGTTCCAATGTGGGCGACCGGAATGAAAAACTGTTTTTT.

V and J are TRBV5-6 and TRBJ2-7; 8 bases agree with TRBD2. The CDR3 consists of 17 residues. V trimming: 3 bases; J trimming: 2 bases; junction bases outside the gene matches: 13. Germline assignment: CDR1 SGHDT and CDR2 YYEEEE. The CDR3 bases are TGTGCCAGCAGCTCCCAATGGACTAGCAGCAGTGCCTACGAGCAGTACTTC. It translates to CASSSQWTSSSAYEQYF.

The chain uses TRBV25-1 and TRBJ2-2; D is uncertain. The germline V gene encodes CDR1 MGHDK and CDR2 SYGVNS. V shed 6 bases and J shed 13 bases, with 15 bases lying between them. The CDR3 has 12 amino acids. CDR3 DNA sequence: TGTGCCAGCAGCTCTCTTCCTGGTGGGCTGTTTTTT. It specifies CASSSLPGGLFF.

This CDR3 is CASSFGPTNEKLFF. DNA for the CDR3: TGTGCCAGCAGCTTCGGGCCAACTAATGAAAAACTGTTTTTT. This sequence joins TRBV11-1 and TRBJ1-4; D is unclear. With 3 bases removed from V and 0 bases from J, the gap between germline ends came to 5 bases. This CDR3 has 14 residues. The germline gives CDR1 SGHAT, CDR2 FQDESV (reference sequence).

CDR3 DNA: TGTGCCAGCAGCTTACGGACTAGCGGGAGGGCATGGGATACGCAGTATTTT. The encoded protein is CASSLRTSGRAWDTQYF. The chain has TRBV7-2 and TRBJ2-3; 15 positions agree with TRBD2. The length of the CDR3 is 17 residues. J gave up 6 bases and V 2 bases, and 6 bases lay outside the gene matches. The germline V gene encodes CDR1 SGHTA and CDR2 FQGNSA. Looking up the rest from reference TRBV7-2 and TRBJ2-3 gives the full variable domain: GAGVSQSPSNKVTEKGKDVELRCDPISGHTALYWYRQSLGQGLEFLIYFQGNSAPDKSGLPSDRFSAERTGGSVSTLTIQRTQQEDSAVYLCASSLRTSGRAWDTQYFGPGTRLTVL.

This clone was recorded a few times. The V and J genes are TRBV4-1 and TRBJ1-5, with D unclear. The CDR3 spans 13 residues. With 1 base removed from V and 11 bases from J, the gap between germline ends came to 12 bases. Looked up from germline, CDR1 is MGHRA and CDR2 is YSYEKL. As DNA, the CDR3 is TGCGCCAGCAGCCAAGCCGTGTTTAGGTCCCAGCATTTT. Translating it yields CASSQAVFRSQHF.

The chain joins TRBV27 to TRBJ2-2, with TRBD1 matching over 11 bases. In germline, CDR1 is MNHEY, CDR2 SMNVEV (reference sequence). The CDR3 has 17 amino acids. J gave up 3 bases and V 2 bases, and 5 bases lay outside the gene matches. CDR3: CASSLRTGGIYTGELFF. CDR3 nucleotides: TGTGCCAGCAGTTTAAGGACAGGGGGCATTTACACCGGGGAGCTGTTTTTT.

The CDR3, as DNA: TGCGCCAGCAGCCAAGACCTAGGGACATTGAATGAGCAGTTCTTC. Its translation: CASSQDLGTLNEQFF. The chain carries TRBV4-1 and TRBJ2-1; TRBD1 is a possible D gene (6 bases). V dropped 0 bases and J dropped 7 bases, with 13 bases sitting between them. Germline V CDR1 and CDR2: MGHRA, YSYEKL. The CDR3 spans 15 residues.

This chain uses TRBV10-2 with TRBJ1-2; no definite D call. Germline V gene lookup returns CDR1 WSHSY and CDR2 SAAADI. V was cut by 8 bases and J by 1 base, with 14 bases left in between. The CDR3 loop spans 14 amino acids. CDR3 loop: CASLAGGSNYGYTF. The CDR3 bases are TGCGCCAGCCTCGCGGGAGGGAGTAACTATGGCTACACCTTC.

The V and J genes are TRBV7-2 and TRBJ2-5; TRBD1 is a possible D gene (6 bases). Trimming stripped 2 bases from V and 9 bases from J, with 25 bases between. CDR3 size: 17 residues. CDR1 is SGHTA and CDR2 is FQGNSA in the germline V gene. The CDR3 spells CASSLKGVRTLGDAQYF. As DNA, the CDR3 is TGTGCCAGCAGCTTAAAGGGGGTCAGGACCTTAGGAGACGCCCAGTACTTC.

A note on this clone: In the same sample, other DNA sequences code for this CDR3. The chain links TRBV20-1 to TRBJ2-7; D remains unclear. The CDR3 length is 11 residues. From germline, CDR1 is DFQATT and CDR2 SNEGSKA (reference sequence). Trimming took 3 bases from V and 0 from J, leaving 3 bases between them. CDR3 sequence reads: CSARDSYEQYF. For the CDR3, the DNA is TGCAGTGCTAGGGACTCCTACGAGCAGTACTTC.

The V gene is TRBV27, the J gene TRBJ2-1; 7 nucleotides line up with TRBD1. Unmatched junction bases numbered 15, after V lost 5 bases and J lost 11 bases. The CDR3 has 15 amino acids. Germline V CDR1 and CDR2: MNHEY, SMNVEV (reference sequence). As DNA, the CDR3 is TGTGCCAGCAGTCCCCCCCCGGGACAGACATCTAAGCAGTTCTTC. Protein sequence: CASSPPPGQTSKQFF.

The gene calls are TRBV6-5 and TRBJ1-5; tentative D call: TRBD1 (5 bases). The CDR3 sequence is 14 residues long. Trimming shortened V by 0 bases and J by 7 bases, and 10 bases separated the two germline ends. The germline gives CDR1 MNHEY, CDR2 SVGAGI. DNA for the CDR3: TGTGCCAGCAGTTACTCGGGGGGACGGCAGCCCCAGCATTTT. It yields the protein CASSYSGGRQPQHF.